This T cell receptor beta chain was sequenced for a study of response to subunit inactivated influenza vaccine. About this clonotype itself: What it binds is not known.

The CDR3 spans 14 residues. The V gene lost 6 bases and the J gene lost 0 bases, with 12 bases spanning the gap. Germline CDR1 and CDR2: SGHKS and YYEKEE (reference sequence). TCRdb redid the calling of the RT-PCR reads with MiXCR, one entry per CDR3 protein. The table includes about 830,000 distinct CDR3 sequences, about 18% detected once. Overall study findings and caveats: Authors suggested that a seasonal influenza vaccination recruits few new T cells each time.

The sequence was obtained from a man between 45 and 60 years old who received an inactivated influenza vaccine. The specimen was PBMCs from blood, collected roughly 5 days after vaccination. The V and J genes are TRBV5-5 and TRBJ1-1, with D possibly TRBD1 on 6 matching bases. The CDR3 loop is CASTLRTVNTEAFF. The CDR3 DNA reads as TGTGCCAGCACCCTGCGGACAGTGAACACTGAAGCTTTCTTT.